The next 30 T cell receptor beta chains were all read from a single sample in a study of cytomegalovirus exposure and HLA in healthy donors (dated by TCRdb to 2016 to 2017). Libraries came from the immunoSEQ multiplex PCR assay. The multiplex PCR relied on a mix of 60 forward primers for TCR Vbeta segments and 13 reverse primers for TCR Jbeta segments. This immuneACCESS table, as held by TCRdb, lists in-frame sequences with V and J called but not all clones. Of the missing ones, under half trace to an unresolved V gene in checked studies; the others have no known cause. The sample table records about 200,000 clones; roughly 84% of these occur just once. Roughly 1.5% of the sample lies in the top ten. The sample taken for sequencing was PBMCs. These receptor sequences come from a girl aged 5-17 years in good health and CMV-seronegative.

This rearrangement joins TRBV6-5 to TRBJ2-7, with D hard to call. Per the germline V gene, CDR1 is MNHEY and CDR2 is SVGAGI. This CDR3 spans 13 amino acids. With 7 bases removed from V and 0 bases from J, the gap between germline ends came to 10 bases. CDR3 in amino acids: CASTHYSSYEQYF. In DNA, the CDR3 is TGTGCCAGCACCCACTATAGCTCCTACGAGCAGTACTTC.

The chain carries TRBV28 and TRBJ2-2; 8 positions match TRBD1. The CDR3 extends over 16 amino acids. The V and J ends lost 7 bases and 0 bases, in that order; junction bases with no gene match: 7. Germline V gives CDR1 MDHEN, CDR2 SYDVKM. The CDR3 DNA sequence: TGTGCCAGCACCCGGACAGGGTACACGAACACCGGGGAGCTGTTTTTT. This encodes CASTRTGYTNTGELFF.

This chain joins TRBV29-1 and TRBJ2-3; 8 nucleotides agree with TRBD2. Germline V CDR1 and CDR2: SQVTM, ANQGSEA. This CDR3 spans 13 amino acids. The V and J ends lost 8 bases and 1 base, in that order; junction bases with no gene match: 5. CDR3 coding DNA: TGCAGCAGTAAAGCGGGAGGCACAGATACGCAGTATTTT. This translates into CSSKAGGTDTQYF.

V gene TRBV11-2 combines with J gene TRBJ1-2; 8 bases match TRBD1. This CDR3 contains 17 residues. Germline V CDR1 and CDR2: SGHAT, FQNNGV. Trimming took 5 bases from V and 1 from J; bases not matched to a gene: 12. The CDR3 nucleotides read TGTGCCAGCAGCAGATCCTCCGGGACAGGACTTAACTATGGCTACACCTTC. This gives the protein CASSRSSGTGLNYGYTF.

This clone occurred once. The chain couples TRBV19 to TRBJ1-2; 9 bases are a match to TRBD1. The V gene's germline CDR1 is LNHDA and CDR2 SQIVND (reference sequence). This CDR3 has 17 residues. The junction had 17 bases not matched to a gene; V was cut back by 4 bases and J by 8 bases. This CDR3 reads CASSTHRGRPSFGGYTF. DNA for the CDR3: TGTGCCAGTAGTACTCACAGGGGGCGACCCTCGTTTGGGGGCTACACCTTC. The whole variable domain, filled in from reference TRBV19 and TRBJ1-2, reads DGGITQSPKYLFRKEGQNVTLSCEQNLNHDAMYWYRQDPGQGLRLIYYSQIVNDFQKGDIAEGYSVSREKKESFPLTVTSAQKNPTAFYLCASSTHRGRPSFGGYTFGSGTRLTVV.

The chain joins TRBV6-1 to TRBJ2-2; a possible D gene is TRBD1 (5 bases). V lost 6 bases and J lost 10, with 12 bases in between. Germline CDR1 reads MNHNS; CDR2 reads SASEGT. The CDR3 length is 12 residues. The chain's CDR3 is CASSGRVKELFF. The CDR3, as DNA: TGTGCCAGCAGCGGCAGGGTGAAGGAGCTGTTTTTT.

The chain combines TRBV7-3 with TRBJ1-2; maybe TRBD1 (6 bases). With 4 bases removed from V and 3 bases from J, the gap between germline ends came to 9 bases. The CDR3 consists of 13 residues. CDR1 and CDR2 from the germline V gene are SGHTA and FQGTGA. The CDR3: CASSSNRDYGYTF. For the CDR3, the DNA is TGTGCCAGCAGCTCAAACAGGGACTATGGCTACACCTTC.

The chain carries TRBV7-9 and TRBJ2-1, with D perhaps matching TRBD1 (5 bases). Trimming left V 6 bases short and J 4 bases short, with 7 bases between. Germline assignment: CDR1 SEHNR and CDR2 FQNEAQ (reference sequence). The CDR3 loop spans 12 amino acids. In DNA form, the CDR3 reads TGTGCCAGCAGGTCAGGGTACAATGAGCAGTTCTTC. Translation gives CASRSGYNEQFF.

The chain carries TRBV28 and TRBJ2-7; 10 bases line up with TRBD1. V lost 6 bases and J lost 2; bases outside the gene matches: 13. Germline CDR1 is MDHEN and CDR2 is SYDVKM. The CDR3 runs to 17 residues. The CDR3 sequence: CASSPTSGTGDTYEQYF. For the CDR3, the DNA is TGTGCCAGCAGCCCCACAAGTGGGACAGGGGATACCTACGAGCAGTACTTC.

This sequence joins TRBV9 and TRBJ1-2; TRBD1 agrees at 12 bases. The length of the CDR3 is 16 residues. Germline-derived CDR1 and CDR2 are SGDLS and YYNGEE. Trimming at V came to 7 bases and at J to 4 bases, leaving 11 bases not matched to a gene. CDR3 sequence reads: CASHGGTGGISYGYTF. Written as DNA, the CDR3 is TGTGCCAGCCACGGGGGGACAGGGGGCATAAGCTATGGCTACACCTTC.

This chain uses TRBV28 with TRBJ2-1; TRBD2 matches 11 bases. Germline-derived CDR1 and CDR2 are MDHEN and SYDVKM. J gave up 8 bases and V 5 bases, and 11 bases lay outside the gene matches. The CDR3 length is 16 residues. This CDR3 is CASSVALAGGVDEQFF. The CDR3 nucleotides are TGTGCCAGCAGTGTGGCCCTAGCGGGAGGAGTCGATGAGCAGTTCTTC.

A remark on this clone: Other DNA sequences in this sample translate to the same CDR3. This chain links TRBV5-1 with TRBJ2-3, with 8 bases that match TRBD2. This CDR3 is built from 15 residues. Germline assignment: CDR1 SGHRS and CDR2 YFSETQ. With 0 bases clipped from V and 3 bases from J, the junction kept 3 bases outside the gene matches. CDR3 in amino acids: CASSLVSGGTDTQYF. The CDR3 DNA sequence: TGCGCCAGCAGCTTGGTTTCGGGGGGGACAGATACGCAGTATTTT.

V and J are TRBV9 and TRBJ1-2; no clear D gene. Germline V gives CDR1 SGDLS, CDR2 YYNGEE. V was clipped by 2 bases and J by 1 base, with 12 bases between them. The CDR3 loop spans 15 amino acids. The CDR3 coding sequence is TGTGCCAGCAGCGTTGGAGTCGGAGATAACTATGGCTACACCTTC. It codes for CASSVGVGDNYGYTF.

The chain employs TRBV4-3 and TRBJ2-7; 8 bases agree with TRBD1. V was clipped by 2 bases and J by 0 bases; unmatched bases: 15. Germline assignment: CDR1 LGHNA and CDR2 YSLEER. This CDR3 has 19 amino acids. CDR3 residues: CASSQLPGQDGHSSYEQYF. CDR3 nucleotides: TGCGCCAGCAGCCAACTCCCGGGACAGGATGGGCATAGCTCCTACGAGCAGTACTTC.

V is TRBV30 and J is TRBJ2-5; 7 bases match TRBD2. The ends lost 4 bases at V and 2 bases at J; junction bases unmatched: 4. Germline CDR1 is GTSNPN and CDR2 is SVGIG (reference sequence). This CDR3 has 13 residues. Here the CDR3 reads CAWKGGSQETQYF. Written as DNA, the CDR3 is TGTGCCTGGAAGGGAGGGAGTCAAGAGACCCAGTACTTC.

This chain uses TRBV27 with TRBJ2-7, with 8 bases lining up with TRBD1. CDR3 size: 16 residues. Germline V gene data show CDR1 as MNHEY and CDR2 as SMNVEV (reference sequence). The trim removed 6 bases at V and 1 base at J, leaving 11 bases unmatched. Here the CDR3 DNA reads TGTGCCAGCAGCCCCGGACAGGGACGAGCATCCTACGAGCAGTACTTC. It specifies CASSPGQGRASYEQYF.

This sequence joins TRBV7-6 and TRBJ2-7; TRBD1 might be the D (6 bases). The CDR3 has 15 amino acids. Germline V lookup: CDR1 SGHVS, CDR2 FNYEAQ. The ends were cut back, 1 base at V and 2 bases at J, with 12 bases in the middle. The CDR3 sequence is CASSLESQGAYEQYF. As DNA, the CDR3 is TGTGCCAGCAGCTTAGAATCACAGGGAGCCTACGAGCAGTACTTC.

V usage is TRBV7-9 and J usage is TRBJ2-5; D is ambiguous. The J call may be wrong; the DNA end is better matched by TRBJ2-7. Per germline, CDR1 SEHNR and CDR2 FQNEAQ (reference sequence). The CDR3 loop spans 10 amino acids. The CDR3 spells CASSLDEQYF. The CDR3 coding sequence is TGTGCCAGCAGCTTAGACGAGCAGTACTTC.

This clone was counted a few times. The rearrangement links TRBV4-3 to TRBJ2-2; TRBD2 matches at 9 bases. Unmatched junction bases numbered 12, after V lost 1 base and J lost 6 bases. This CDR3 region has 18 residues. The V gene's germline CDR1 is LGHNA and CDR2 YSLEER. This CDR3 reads CASSQGVLGGGDAGELFF. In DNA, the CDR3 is TGCGCCAGCAGCCAAGGCGTTTTAGGCGGGGGGGATGCCGGGGAGCTGTTTTTT.

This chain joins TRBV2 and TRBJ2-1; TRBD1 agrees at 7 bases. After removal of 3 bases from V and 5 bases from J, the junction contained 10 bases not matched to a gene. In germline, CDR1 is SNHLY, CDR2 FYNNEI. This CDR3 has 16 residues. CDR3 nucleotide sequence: TGTGCCAGCAGTGATAGGACAGGATCCGTAAACAATGAGCAGTTCTTC. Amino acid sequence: CASSDRTGSVNNEQFF. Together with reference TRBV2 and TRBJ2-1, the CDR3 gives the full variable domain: EPEVTQTPSHQVTQMGQEVILRCVPISNHLYFYWYRQILGQKVEFLVSFYNNEISEKSEIFDDQFSVERPDGSNFTLKIRSTKLEDSAMYFCASSDRTGSVNNEQFFGPGTRLTVL.

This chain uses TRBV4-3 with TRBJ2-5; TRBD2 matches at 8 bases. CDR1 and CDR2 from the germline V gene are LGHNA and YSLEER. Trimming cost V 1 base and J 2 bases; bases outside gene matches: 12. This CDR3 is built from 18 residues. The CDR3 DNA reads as TGCGCCAGCAGCCAAGGAGAAGGTAGCGGGAATAAACAAGAGACCCAGTACTTC. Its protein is CASSQGEGSGNKQETQYF.

The CDR3 spells CASSLSGQGREQYF. The CDR3, as DNA: TGTGCCAGCAGCTTATCGGGACAGGGACGCGAGCAGTACTTC. The rearrangement joins TRBV7-8 to TRBJ2-7; 9 nucleotides agree with TRBD1. The CDR3 length is 14 residues. J lost 6 bases, V lost 2 bases, and 5 bases had no gene match. Germline CDR1 reads SGHVS; CDR2 reads FQNEAQ.

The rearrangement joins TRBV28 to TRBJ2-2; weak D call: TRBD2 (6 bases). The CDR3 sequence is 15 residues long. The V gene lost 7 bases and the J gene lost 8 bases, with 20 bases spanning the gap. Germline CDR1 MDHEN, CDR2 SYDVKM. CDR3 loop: CASNRDSFTGGELFF. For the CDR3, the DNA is TGTGCCAGCAACCGGGACTCCTTTACGGGGGGGGAGCTGTTTTTT.

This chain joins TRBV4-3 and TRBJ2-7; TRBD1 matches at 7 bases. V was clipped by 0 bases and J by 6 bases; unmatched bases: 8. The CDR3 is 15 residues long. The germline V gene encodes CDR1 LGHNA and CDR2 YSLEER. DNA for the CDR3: TGCGCCAGCAGCCAAGAGTTCGGGACAGTAACCGAGCAGTACTTC. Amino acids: CASSQEFGTVTEQYF.

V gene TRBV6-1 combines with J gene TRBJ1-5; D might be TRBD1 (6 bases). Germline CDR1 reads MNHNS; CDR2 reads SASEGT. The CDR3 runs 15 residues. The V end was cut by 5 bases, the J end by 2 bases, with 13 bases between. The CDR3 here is CASSLQGLGNQPQHF. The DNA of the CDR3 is TGTGCCAGCAGTTTACAGGGTCTGGGCAATCAGCCCCAGCATTTT.

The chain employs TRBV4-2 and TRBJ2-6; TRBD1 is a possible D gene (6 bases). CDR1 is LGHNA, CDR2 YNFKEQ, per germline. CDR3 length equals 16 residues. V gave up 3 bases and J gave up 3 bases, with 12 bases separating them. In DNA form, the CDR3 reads TGTGCCAGCAGCCACCCTCAGGGGAGTGGGGCCAACGTCCTGACTTTC. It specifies CASSHPQGSGANVLTF.

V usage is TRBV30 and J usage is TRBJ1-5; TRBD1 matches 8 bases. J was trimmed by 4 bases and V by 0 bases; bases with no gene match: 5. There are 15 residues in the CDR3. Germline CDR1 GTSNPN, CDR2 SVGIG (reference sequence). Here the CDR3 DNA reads TGTGCCTGGAGTGTTCTGGACAGGGAGAATCAGCCCCAGCATTTT. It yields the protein CAWSVLDRENQPQHF.

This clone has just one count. DNA for the CDR3: TGTGCCAGCACTTTCATTACAGGGGGCTTTCAGCCCCAGCATTTT. Encoded protein: CASTFITGGFQPQHF. The chain couples TRBV28 to TRBJ1-5, with 9 bases aligning to TRBD1. Germline lookup yields CDR1 MDHEN and CDR2 SYDVKM. The junction had 10 bases not matched to a gene; V was cut back by 7 bases and J by 6 bases. The CDR3 has 15 residues.

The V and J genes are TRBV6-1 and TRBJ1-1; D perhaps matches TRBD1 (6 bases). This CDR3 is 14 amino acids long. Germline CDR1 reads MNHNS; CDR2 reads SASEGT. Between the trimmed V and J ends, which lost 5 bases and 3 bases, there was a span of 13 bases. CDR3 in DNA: TGTGCCAGCAGTATCACACAGGGTTACACTGAAGCTTTCTTT. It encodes CASSITQGYTEAFF.

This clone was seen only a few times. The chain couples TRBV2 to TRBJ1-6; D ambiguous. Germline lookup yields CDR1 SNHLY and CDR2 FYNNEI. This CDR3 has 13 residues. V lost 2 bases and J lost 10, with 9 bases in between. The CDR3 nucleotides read TGTGCCAGCAGTGAATCGTCCCTATCACCCCTCCACTTT. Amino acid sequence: CASSESSLSPLHF.